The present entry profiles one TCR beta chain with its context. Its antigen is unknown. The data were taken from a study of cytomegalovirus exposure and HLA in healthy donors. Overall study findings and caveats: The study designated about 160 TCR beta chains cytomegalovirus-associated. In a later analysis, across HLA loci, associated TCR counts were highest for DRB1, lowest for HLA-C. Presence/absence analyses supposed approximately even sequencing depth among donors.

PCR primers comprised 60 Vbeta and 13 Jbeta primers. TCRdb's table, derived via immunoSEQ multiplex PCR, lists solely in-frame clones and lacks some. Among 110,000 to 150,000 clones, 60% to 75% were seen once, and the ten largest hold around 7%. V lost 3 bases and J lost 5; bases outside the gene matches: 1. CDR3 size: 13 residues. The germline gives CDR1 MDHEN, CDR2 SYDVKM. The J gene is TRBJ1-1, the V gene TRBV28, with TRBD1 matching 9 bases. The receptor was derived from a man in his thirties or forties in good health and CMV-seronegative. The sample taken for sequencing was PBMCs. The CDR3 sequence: CASSFGQGTEAFF. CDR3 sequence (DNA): TGTGCCAGCAGTTTTGGACAGGGGACTGAAGCTTTCTTT.